The TCR beta chain under discussion was sequenced for a study of blood T cell repertoires in COVID-19. This clone appeared once. Between the trimmed V and J ends, which lost 7 bases and 2 bases, there was a span of 18 bases. The germline CDR1 and CDR2 sequences are MNHEY and SVGEGT. The CDR3 totals 16 residues. In the study's own analysis: Reference gene primers were amplified, and this amplification served to estimate nucleated cell counts. The method was immunoSEQ multiplex PCR; TCRdb's version includes in-frame clones alone and lacks a portion of them. The V and J calls and clone size are taken from that table; D and trimming were inferred from the DNA. Here the sample spans some 110,000 clones, 65% to 85% being singletons.

This chain connects TRBV6-2 or TRBV6-3 to TRBJ2-1; TRBD2 is a possible D gene (6 bases). Source material: peripheral blood. The receptor was isolated from an older woman with acute or convalescent COVID-19. This CDR3 is CASTPRGGATYNEQFF. As DNA, the CDR3 is TGTGCCAGCACCCCAAGGGGCGGGGCGACCTACAATGAGCAGTTCTTC.